Presented here are 16 T cell receptor beta chains from one specimen sequenced in a study of identical twins. TCRdb fed the 5' RACE reads into MiXCR, producing one record per CDR3 protein. The sample yields nearly 650,000 distinct CDR3 sequences, 7.1% seen once. These data were likewise used in another study, on yellow fever vaccine responses in identical twins.

Sample: PBMCs. The source of these receptors is a woman aged 18-29 years in good health.

This clonotype appeared a few times. The chain links TRBV3-1 to TRBJ2-2; D possibly corresponds to TRBD2 (6 bases). Germline CDR1 reads LGHDT; CDR2 reads YNNKEL (reference sequence). The CDR3 runs to 15 residues. V was trimmed by 0 bases and J by 6 bases, leaving 11 bases between them. The CDR3 loop is CASSQDQRGAGELFF. The CDR3 DNA reads TGTGCCAGCAGCCAAGATCAACGCGGGGCCGGGGAGCTGTTTTTT.

Ten or more counts support this clonotype. J is TRBJ2-2 and V is TRBV14; a possible D gene is TRBD2 (6 bases). This CDR3 comprises 14 residues. The V gene lost 4 bases and the J gene lost 4 bases, with 10 bases spanning the gap. Germline CDR1 reads SGHDN; CDR2 reads FVKESK. The CDR3 nucleotides read TGTGCCAGCAGCCCAGGGAGGTCCACCGGGGAGCTGTTTTTT. Protein sequence: CASSPGRSTGELFF.

This clonotype was counted many times. The chain couples TRBV28 to TRBJ2-7, with TRBD1 matching over 8 bases. This CDR3 is 14 amino acids long. V was pared by 5 bases and J by 6 bases, with 9 bases of the junction left unmatched. Germline V gene sequence: CDR1 MDHEN, CDR2 SYDVKM. The CDR3 protein is CASSTDRETAEQYV. DNA for the CDR3: TGTGCCAGCAGTACGGACAGGGAGACGGCCGAGCAGTACGTC.

This clonotype occurred a few times. This rearrangement joins TRBV3-1 to TRBJ1-1; D may be TRBD1 (5 bases). The CDR3 sequence is 14 residues long. Trimming left V 4 bases short and J 0 bases short, with 9 bases between. Germline lookup yields CDR1 LGHDT and CDR2 YNNKEL (reference sequence). The CDR3 reads CASSPTALNTEAFF. The CDR3 coding sequence is TGTGCCAGCAGCCCGACAGCCTTGAACACTGAAGCTTTCTTT.

This clonotype was seen ten or more times. This sequence joins TRBV12-3 or TRBV12-4 and TRBJ2-1, with D uncertain. The ends were cut back, 0 bases at V and 9 bases at J, with 18 bases in the middle. The CDR3 has 16 amino acids. CDR3 sequence (DNA): TGTGCCAGCAGTTTAGCGGTCCCTTTGGTGGTTGGTGAGCAGTTCTTC. Amino acid sequence: CASSLAVPLVVGEQFF.

This clonotype was detected many times. This rearrangement joins TRBV5-1 to TRBJ2-3; TRBD1 might be the D (5 bases). The CDR3 runs to 16 residues. Between the trimmed V and J ends, which lost 4 bases and 3 bases, there was a span of 18 bases. Germline CDR1 SGHRS, CDR2 YFSETQ. This chain's CDR3 is CASSLTQVPGTDTQYF. CDR3 coding DNA: TGCGCCAGCAGCCTAACACAGGTTCCCGGTACAGATACGCAGTATTTT.

The chain is built from TRBV24-1 and TRBJ2-3; D is unclear. The CDR3 is 12 amino acids. V was clipped by 2 bases and J by 5 bases, with 4 bases between them. Germline V gene sequence: CDR1 KGHDR, CDR2 SFDVKD. The CDR3 loop reads CATSDYGDTQYF. CDR3 bases: TGTGCCACCAGTGATTACGGAGATACGCAGTATTTT.

Many counts were recorded for this clonotype. This chain uses TRBV4-1 with TRBJ2-2; 11 nucleotides align to TRBD2. The CDR3 runs to 14 residues. Trimming at V came to 5 bases and at J to 6 bases, leaving 2 bases not matched to a gene. Germline CDR1 is MGHRA and CDR2 is YSYEKL. This CDR3 reads CASSWTSGPGELFF. In DNA, the CDR3 is TGCGCCAGCAGCTGGACTAGCGGGCCCGGGGAGCTGTTTTTT.

This clonotype has more than one count but fewer than ten. The V gene is TRBV6-1, the J gene TRBJ2-1; TRBD2 agrees at 10 bases. This CDR3 has 16 amino acids. The germline V gene encodes CDR1 MNHNS and CDR2 SASEGT. V lost 4 bases to trimming and J lost 7 bases; unmatched junction nucleotides: 10. CDR3 amino acids: CASSVSGRVILNEQFF. The CDR3 DNA reads as TGTGCCAGCAGTGTAAGCGGGAGGGTTATTTTGAATGAGCAGTTCTTC.

This clonotype has just a few counts. This chain joins TRBV5-1 and TRBJ1-1, with a possible D match to TRBD1 (6 bases). The germline gives CDR1 SGHRS, CDR2 YFSETQ. V lost 2 bases, J lost 5 bases, and 13 bases lay in between. CDR3 size: 14 residues. This chain's CDR3 is CASSFGGVMTEAFF. CDR3 bases: TGCGCCAGCAGCTTTGGGGGCGTGATGACTGAAGCTTTCTTT.

The sample holds a few counts of this clonotype. This rearrangement joins TRBV21-1 to TRBJ2-2; the table calls TRBD1, which could not be checked here. TRBV21-1 is an annotated pseudogene. The CDR3 consists of 16 residues. The CDR3 reads CASSKKGHLNTGELFF. The CDR3 DNA follows: TGTGCCAGCAGCAAAAAGGGACACCTGAACACCGGGGAGCTGTTTTTT.

V gene TRBV9 combines with J gene TRBJ2-3, with 8 bases matching TRBD2. The CDR3 totals 16 residues. V lost 0 bases, J lost 2 bases, and 5 bases stayed unmatched. Germline CDR1 reads SGDLS; CDR2 reads YYNGEE. The CDR3 nucleotides read TGTGCCAGCAGCGTAGCTAGCGGGCACCTCACAGATACGCAGTATTTT. Translated: CASSVASGHLTDTQYF.

The chain employs TRBV7-8 and TRBJ2-7, with TRBD1 as a possible D gene (6 bases). The CDR3 has 17 residues. V lost 1 base, J lost 0 bases, and 16 bases lay in between. Germline values: CDR1 SGHVS, CDR2 FQNEAQ. CDR3 amino acids: CASSLGGGHRSSYEQYF. The CDR3 nucleotides read TGTGCCAGCAGCTTAGGAGGGGGACACCGGAGCTCCTACGAGCAGTACTTC.

The gene calls are TRBV12-3 or TRBV12-4 and TRBJ2-3; D remains ambiguous. Trimming left V 0 bases short and J 2 bases short, with 12 bases between. This CDR3 is 16 amino acids long. CDR3 sequence reads: CASSLARGRLTDTQYF. In DNA form, the CDR3 reads TGTGCCAGCAGTTTAGCTCGCGGTAGGCTCACAGATACGCAGTATTTT.

The table lists this clonotype with a few counts. The genes are TRBV11-2 and TRBJ2-7; TRBD1 aligns across 7 bases. V lost 5 bases to trimming and J lost 3 bases; unmatched junction nucleotides: 22. The CDR3 runs 19 residues. CDR1 is SGHAT, CDR2 FQNNGV, per germline. The CDR3 nucleotides read TGTGCCAGCAGCCCTCTTCACTTCCTCGGACAGGTCGGGGACTACGAGCAGTACTTC. This sequence encodes CASSPLHFLGQVGDYEQYF.

This clonotype showed up just a few times. The chain recombines TRBV12-3 or TRBV12-4 with TRBJ2-7; 7 bases align to TRBD1. The CDR3 has 16 residues. The V gene end was trimmed by 5 bases and the J gene end by 2 bases; junction bases not matched to a gene: 12. In nucleotides, the CDR3 is TGTGCCAGCAGTCCGTTGGGGGACAGCAGACCCTACGAGCAGTACTTC. As protein: CASSPLGDSRPYEQYF.